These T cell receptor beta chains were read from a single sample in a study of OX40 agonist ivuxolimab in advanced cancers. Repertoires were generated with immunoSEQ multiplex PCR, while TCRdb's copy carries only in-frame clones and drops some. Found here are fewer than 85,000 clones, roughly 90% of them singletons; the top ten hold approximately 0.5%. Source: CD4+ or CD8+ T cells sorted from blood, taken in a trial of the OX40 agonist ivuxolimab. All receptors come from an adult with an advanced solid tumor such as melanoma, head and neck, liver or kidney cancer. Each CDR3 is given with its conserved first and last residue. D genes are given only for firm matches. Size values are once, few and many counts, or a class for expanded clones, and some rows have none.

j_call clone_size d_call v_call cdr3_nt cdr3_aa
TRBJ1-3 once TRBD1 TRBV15 TGTGCCACCAGCAGCCGATACAGGGGGGACTCTGGAAACACCATATATTTT CATSSRYRGDSGNTIYF
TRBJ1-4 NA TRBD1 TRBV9 TGTGCCAGCAGCGTGGGACAGGGGGGGAATGAAAAACTGTTTTTT CASSVGQGGNEKLFF
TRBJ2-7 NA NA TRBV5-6 TGTGCCAGCAGCTCGACATCTTACGAGCAGTACTTC CASSSTSYEQYF
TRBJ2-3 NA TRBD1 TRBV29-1 TGCAGCGTCCGGGACAGGGCCTCGTGGGATACGCAGTATTTT CSVRDRASWDTQYF
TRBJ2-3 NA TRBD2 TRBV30 TGTGCCTGGAACGGACTAGCGGGAGGGATGGGGCCAGATACGCAGTATTTT CAWNGLAGGMGPDTQYF
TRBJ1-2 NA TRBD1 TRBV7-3 TGTGCCAGCAGCTTAACCGCGTCAGGGGGGACCTATGGCTACACCTTC CASSLTASGGTYGYTF
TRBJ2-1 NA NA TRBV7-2 TGTGCCAGCAGCCCCGGGTATACTTACAATGAGCAGTTCTTC CASSPGYTYNEQFF
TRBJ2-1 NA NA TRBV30 TGTGCCTGGACCGGGGATGGAGACAATGAGCAGTTCTTC CAWTGDGDNEQFF
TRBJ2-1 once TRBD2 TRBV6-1 TGTGCCAGCAGTGAAGGAGCGGGAGGAAACTATGAGCAGTTCTTC CASSEGAGGNYEQFF
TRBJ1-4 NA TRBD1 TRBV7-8 TGTGCCAGCAGCTTAGCGGACAGGGGCAACGATGGGGGAAAACTGTTTTTT CASSLADRGNDGGKLFF
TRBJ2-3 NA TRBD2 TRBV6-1 TGTGCCAGCAGTGAACCTCGGACTAGCGGGAAAACAGATACGCAGTATTTT CASSEPRTSGKTDTQYF
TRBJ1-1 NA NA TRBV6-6 TGTGCCAGCAGGGTTAACACTGAAGCTTTCTTT CASRVNTEAFF
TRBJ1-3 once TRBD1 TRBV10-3 TGTGCCATCAGTGAGTTCCGACAGGGGGCCACTGGAAACACCATATATTTT CAISEFRQGATGNTIYF
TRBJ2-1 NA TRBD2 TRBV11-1 TGTGCCAGCAGCCAGGGGACTAGCGCGGGTGAGCAGTTCTTC CASSQGTSAGEQFF
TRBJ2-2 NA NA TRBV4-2 TGTGCCAGCGCAAGGACAGAGCCCAACACCGGGGAGCTGTTTTTT CASARTEPNTGELFF
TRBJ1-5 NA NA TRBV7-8 TGTGCCAGCAGCGTTGGACAGAAACATAGCAATCAGCCCCAGCATTTT CASSVGQKHSNQPQHF
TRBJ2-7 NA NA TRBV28 TGTGCCAGCAAAAAGGACCGCTACTTCTCCTACGAGCAGTACTTC CASKKDRYFSYEQYF
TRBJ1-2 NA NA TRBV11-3 TGTGCCAGCATGGGCGTTCGACGAGCTAACTATGGCTACACCTTC CASMGVRRANYGYTF
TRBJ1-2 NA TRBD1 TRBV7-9 TGTGCCAGCAGCTTAGGAGGGACAGGGGGCTTCTATGGCTACACCTTC CASSLGGTGGFYGYTF
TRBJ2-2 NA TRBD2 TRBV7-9 TGTGCCAGCAGCCGACTAGCGGGTGACACCGGGGAGCTGTTTTTT CASSRLAGDTGELFF
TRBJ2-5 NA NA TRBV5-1 TGCGCCAGTGATCGTGGAGGGTCCTCAGAGACCCAGTACTTC CASDRGGSSETQYF
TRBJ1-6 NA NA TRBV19 TGTGCCAGTAGTGCTCCCGGACGAACCCAGACCCCACCCCTCCACTTT CASSAPGRTQTPPLHF
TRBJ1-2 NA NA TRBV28 TGTGCCAGTAGCACACAGGTAGACTATGGCTACACCTTC CASSTQVDYGYTF
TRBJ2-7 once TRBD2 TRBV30 TGTGCCTGGAGAGCCGGGAGGGTCCACGAGCAGTACTTC CAWRAGRVHEQYF
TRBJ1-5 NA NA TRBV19 TGTGCCAGTAGTAATTTGGACGTGGGAGAGCCCCAGCATTTT CASSNLDVGEPQHF
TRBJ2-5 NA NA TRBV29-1 TGCAGCGTTGGCCCGGGGAGGGAGACCCAGTACTTC CSVGPGRETQYF
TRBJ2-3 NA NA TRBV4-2 TGTGCCAGCAGCTATACGACTTCGGCTTTTTTCACAGATACGCAGTATTTT CASSYTTSAFFTDTQYF
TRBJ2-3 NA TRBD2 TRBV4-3 TGCGCCAGCAGCCAAGATACAGCGGGGGGGGTGACGCAGTATTTT CASSQDTAGGVTQYF
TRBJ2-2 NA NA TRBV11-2 TGTGCCAGCAGCTTCACCGGGGGCCCGAACACCGGGGAGCTGTTTTTT CASSFTGGPNTGELFF
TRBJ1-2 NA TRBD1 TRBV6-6 TGTGCCAGCAGCTATCCGGGACAGAGCAGCTATGGCTACACCTTC CASSYPGQSSYGYTF
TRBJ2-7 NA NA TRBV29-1 TGCAGCGTCGAACCGGACAGTTCCTCCTACGAGCAGTACTTC CSVEPDSSSYEQYF
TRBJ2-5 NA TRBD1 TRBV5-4 TGTGCCAGCAGCCTGGGGAAGACCGGGGACAGGGGAGAGACCCAGTACTTC CASSLGKTGDRGETQYF
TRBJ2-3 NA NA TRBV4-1 TGCGCCAGCAGCCAAGTGGGGGCGCTATGGGGTGATACGCAGTATTTT CASSQVGALWGDTQYF
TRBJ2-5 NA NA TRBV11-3 TGTGCCAGCAGCTCCGGGTCGACGGAGACCCAGTACTTC CASSSGSTETQYF
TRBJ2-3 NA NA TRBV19 TGTGCCAGTAGTATTGGGACGGTGGATACGCAGTATTTT CASSIGTVDTQYF
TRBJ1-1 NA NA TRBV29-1 TGCAGGGCGGGACGGAGAAACACTGAAGCTTTCTTT CRAGRRNTEAFF
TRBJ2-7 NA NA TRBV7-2 TGTGCCAGCAGCTTAGAGAGGGACATCTACGAGCAGTACTTC CASSLERDIYEQYF
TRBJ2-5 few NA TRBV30 TGTGCCTGGAGCAAAGGGTACCAAGAGACCCAGTACTTC CAWSKGYQETQYF
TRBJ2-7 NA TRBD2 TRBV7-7 TGTGCTAGCAGCTTAGGTTACGCGGGGGACGAGCAGTACTTC CASSLGYAGDEQYF
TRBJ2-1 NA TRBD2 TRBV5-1 TGCGCCAGCAGCTTGGCCCTCGGCAGGGCGGGAGACAATGAGCAGTTCTTC CASSLALGRAGDNEQFF
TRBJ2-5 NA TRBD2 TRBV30 TGTGCCTGGAGGGTCAGCGGGAGTGAGACCCAGTACTTC CAWRVSGSETQYF
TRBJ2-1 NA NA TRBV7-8 TGTGCCAGCAGCTTGGAGCGGGCGCCCTCCTACAATGAGCAGTTCTTC CASSLERAPSYNEQFF
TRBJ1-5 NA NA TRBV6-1 TGTGCCAGCAGTGGAGAATACAGGGTTGAGAATCAGCCCCAGCATTTT CASSGEYRVENQPQHF
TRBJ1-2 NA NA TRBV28 TGTGCCAGCAGTTCCGCTAACAGGGATTTGAGCTATGGCTACACCTTC CASSSANRDLSYGYTF
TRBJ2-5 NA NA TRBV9 TGTGCCAGCAGCGTAGATCCAGGGCAAGAGACCCAGTACTTC CASSVDPGQETQYF
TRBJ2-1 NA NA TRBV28 TGTGCCAGCAGTTCCCAGGGGCTCGGCTACAATGAGCAGTTCTTC CASSSQGLGYNEQFF